Described below is a single TCR beta chain sequence and its context. What it recognizes is unknown. With 60 Vbeta and 13 Jbeta primers, the PCR was carried out. Using immunoSEQ multiplex PCR, the repertoire was profiled, and TCRdb retains in-frame clones only, with some absent. In the table there are around 280,000 clones, 70% to 90% of which are singletons. This sample is part of a study of cytomegalovirus exposure and HLA in healthy donors. Findings of the study overall: V segments that were indistinguishable, TRBV6-2 and TRBV6-3 among them, were omitted from analysis. It was reported that TCR beta sequences correctly inferred the HLA-A and HLA-B alleles for most subjects. TCR beta chains associated with HLA were, in a later analysis, more clonally expanded than equally common others.

The germline V gene encodes CDR1 MNHEY and CDR2 SMNVEV (reference sequence). CDR3 length equals 13 residues. Between the trimmed V and J ends, which lost 4 bases and 6 bases, there was a span of 13 bases. This TCR came from a woman aged 18-29 years in good health and CMV-seronegative. The sequenced material came from PBMCs. The rearrangement uses TRBV27 and TRBJ2-7; D is unresolved. The DNA of the CDR3 is TGTGCCAGCAGTTCGACGCTCGGGTTCGAGCAGTACTTC. It encodes CASSSTLGFEQYF.